This T cell receptor beta chain comes out of a study of T cell clusters in autoimmune cytopenias. Broader study findings: The cluster-lack signature was not seen for secondary cytopenia versus chronic lymphocytic leukemia. No experiment has yet validated the function of the T cell clusters defined in silico. TRB repertoire shifts in secondary cytopenia and chronic lymphocytic leukemia mostly reflected lymphoma, not autoimmunity.

TRB was amplified from 250 ng of peripheral blood genomic DNA per sample. Its frequency marks this clonotype as medium-sized. Its antigen is unknown. Multiplex touch-down PCR amplified TRB using TRB-A and TRB-B pools in one tube. For each CDR3 protein, TCRdb gives one entry from its re-call of the multiplex PCR reads, without DNA. The sample data list about 3,900 distinct CDR3 sequences. The CDR3 is made up of 11 amino acids. Germline assignment: CDR1 SGHAT and CDR2 FQDESV (reference sequence). The source is a human donor with an autoimmune cytopenia or autoimmune hepatitis (not recorded which). V usage is TRBV11-1 and J usage is TRBJ1-1. The sequencing input was peripheral blood. CDR3 in amino acids: CASSPHTEAFF. Using reference TRBV11-1 and TRBJ1-1 for the parts outside the CDR3, the full variable domain is EAEVAQSPRYKITEKSQAVAFWCDPISGHATLYWYRQILGQGPELLVQFQDESVVDDSQLPKDRFSAERLKGVDSTLKIQPAELGDSAMYLCASSPHTEAFFGQGTRLTVV.